The 7 T cell receptor beta chains in this list originate from one sample, sequenced in a study of T cell repertoires in cytomegalovirus infection (dated 2019 in TCRdb). TCRdb records Illumina HiSeq 1500 as the sequencer. In-frame beta chains were kept once TCRdb had trimmed the public reads at Q25 with fastp and called clones with MiXCR. Merged by CDR3 protein, the rows form single entries marked with the most common genes and DNA. Present in this sample are 150,000 to 200,000 distinct CDR3 sequences, roughly 27% of which were seen just once. Of the sample, roughly 29% falls within the top ten clones. The source material was PBMCs. The source is a human donor in good health (CMV status not recorded). Some clones in this sample may be carry-over from other donors' samples.

The rearrangement links TRBV6-8 to TRBJ2-7, with 9 bases that match TRBD2. The junction had 10 bases not matched to a gene; V was cut back by 4 bases and J by 6 bases. Germline V gives CDR1 MNHGY, CDR2 SAAAGT. The CDR3 runs to 15 residues. This CDR3 is CASSLLAGSLGEQYF. DNA for the CDR3: TGTGCCAGCAGTTTGCTAGCGGGGAGTCTCGGCGAGCAGTACTTC.

J is TRBJ1-1 and V is TRBV20-1, with TRBD1 matching over 9 bases. The CDR3 runs to 13 residues. Germline CDR1 reads DFQATT; CDR2 reads SNEGSKA (reference sequence). V was clipped by 5 bases and J by 4 bases; unmatched bases: 5. The CDR3 DNA follows: TGCAGTGCTGCGACAGGGGGTATCACTGAAGCTTTCTTT. Amino acid sequence: CSAATGGITEAFF.

This clonotype was seen repeatedly, ten times or more. The chain carries TRBV7-2 and TRBJ1-6; TRBD1 might be the D (5 bases). CDR1 and CDR2 (germline): SGHTA, FQGNSA. Trimming removed 1 base at V and 7 bases at J, with 8 bases between. The CDR3 has 14 amino acids. DNA for the CDR3: TGTGCCAGCAGCTTAGAGACAGAAAATTCACCCCTCCACTTT. Translation: CASSLETENSPLHF.

The rearrangement links TRBV4-1 to TRBJ1-5, with 7 bases fitting TRBD1. The CDR3 is 16 residues long. Trimming cost V 3 bases and J 4 bases; bases outside gene matches: 9. The germline CDR1 and CDR2 sequences are MGHRA and YSYEKL. CDR3 bases: TGCGCCAGCAGCCAGGGCGCAGGGGGTTGGAATCAGCCCCAGCATTTT. Protein: CASSQGAGGWNQPQHF.

V and J are TRBV6-2 or TRBV6-3 and TRBJ2-5; a possible D gene is TRBD1 (5 bases). Deletions cut 8 bases from V and 4 bases from J, with 17 bases between. Germline V gene data show CDR1 as MNHEY and CDR2 as SVGEGT. CDR3 length: 14 residues. The chain's CDR3 is CASHRGGVGETQYF. The CDR3 DNA is TGTGCCAGCCATAGGGGTGGGGTCGGAGAGACCCAGTACTTC.

As for this clonotype: This may come from a read error, since a much larger clone is one base off. The conserved final phenylalanine or tryptophan is absent from the CDR3, which likely points to a read error. The V call is TRBV7-6, the J call TRBJ1-3, with D possibly matching TRBD1 (5 bases). The CDR3 contains 13 residues. In germline, CDR1 is SGHVS, CDR2 FNYEAQ. DNA for the CDR3: TGTGCTAGCAGCCCCAGGGTTGGAAACACCATATATTCT. It is translated as CASSPRVGNTIYS.

This clonotype has only a few counts. The chain is built from TRBV12-3 or TRBV12-4 and TRBJ2-3; tentatively, D is TRBD1 or TRBD2 (6 bases each). V lost 3 bases to trimming and J lost 4 bases, with 17 bases between them. The CDR3 has 16 amino acids. CDR3 in amino acids: CASSFVGGPFADTQYF. The CDR3 nucleotides are TGTGCCAGCAGTTTTGTCGGGGGCCCCTTCGCAGATACGCAGTATTTT.